This T cell receptor beta chain is drawn from a study of T-cell reconstitution after alpha-beta-depleted transplantation in children. Preparing the TCRbeta library involved the use of unique molecular identifiers. MiXCR was run by TCRdb on the PCR reads, yielding one entry per CDR3 protein. The repertoire holds around 600,000 distinct CDR3 sequences, with roughly 15% as singletons. The CDR3 runs 14 residues. Trimming took 6 bases from V and 10 from J; bases not matched to a gene: 9. From germline, CDR1 is MNHNS and CDR2 SASEGT. The chain combines TRBV6-1 with TRBJ2-3; 11 positions match TRBD2. The TCR originated in a human donor who donated a stem cell graft to a child with acute myeloid leukemia. Specimen: PBMCs from the stem cell graft donor, collected from the stem cell graft. The CDR3: CASSAGTSGGSQYF. In DNA form, the CDR3 reads TGTGCCAGCAGCGCCGGGACTAGCGGTGGTTCGCAGTATTTT.